This TCR beta chain was sequenced during a study of blood T cell repertoires in COVID-19. Study-wide background: Samples taken during acute and convalescent COVID-19 were collected in the United States, Italy and Spain.

Sequencing was performed with immunoSEQ multiplex PCR; in TCRdb, only in-frame clones are kept and a portion is missing. The table lists around 63,000 clones, around 86% of them singletons. The junction had 6 bases not matched to a gene; V was cut back by 0 bases and J by 9 bases. The CDR3 extends over 16 amino acids. Per germline, CDR1 SGHTA and CDR2 FQGTGA. Sequencing input: peripheral blood. The origin of this receptor is an elderly woman with active or convalescent COVID-19. J is TRBJ2-1 and V is TRBV7-3, with TRBD2 matching 12 bases. The CDR3 sequence is CASSLTASGGAAEQFF. As DNA, the CDR3 is TGTGCCAGCAGCTTAACGGCTAGCGGGGGGGCCGCTGAGCAGTTCTTC.